Below are 13 T cell receptor beta chains sequenced from a single sample in a study of blood T cell repertoires in COVID-19. The table came from immunoSEQ multiplex PCR; TCRdb's copy has only in-frame clones and leaves some out. The sample shows approximately 92,000 clones, around three quarters of them seen only once. Sequencing used peripheral blood. These receptor sequences come from a man aged 45 to 65 who had recovered from COVID-19.

The V call is TRBV7-9, the J call TRBJ1-6; D is uncertain. The length of the CDR3 is 14 residues. The germline V gene encodes CDR1 SEHNR and CDR2 FQNEAQ (reference sequence). V lost 10 bases to trimming and J lost 9 bases, with 19 bases between them. The CDR3 nucleotides are TGTGCCATTAAACCGACCCTTGAGGGTTCACCCCTCCACTTT. Translating gives CAIKPTLEGSPLHF.

V and J are TRBV5-1 and TRBJ2-1; the match to TRBD1 covers 9 bases. Per germline, CDR1 SGHRS and CDR2 YFSETQ. Losses at the gene ends were 1 base for V and 7 bases for J; bases not matched to a gene: 6. The CDR3 is 15 residues long. The CDR3 sequence: CASSLMPDRGNEQFF. CDR3 nucleotides: TGCGCCAGCAGCTTGATGCCGGACAGGGGAAATGAGCAGTTCTTC.

This rearrangement joins TRBV3-1 (or the pseudogene TRBV3-2) to TRBJ2-7, with TRBD2 identical over 9 bases. Germline CDR1 LGHDT, CDR2 YNNKEL (reference sequence). This CDR3 contains 15 residues. V gave up 2 bases and J gave up 4 bases; unmatched junction bases: 6. The CDR3 sequence: CASSQLSGGPYEQYF. CDR3 DNA sequence: TGTGCCAGCAGCCAACTTAGCGGGGGACCATACGAGCAGTACTTC.

The CDR3: CASSRDRDTYNYGYTF. As DNA, the CDR3 is TGTGCCAGCAGCCGGGACCGGGACACCTATAACTATGGCTACACCTTC. The genes are TRBV27 and TRBJ1-2; a possible D gene is TRBD1 (6 bases). The germline V and J ends were trimmed by 6 bases and 1 base, with 18 bases remaining between them. The germline CDR1 and CDR2 sequences are MNHEY and SMNVEV (reference sequence). The CDR3 is 16 amino acids.

The genes are TRBV4-2 and TRBJ2-2; the match to TRBD2 covers 9 bases. The germline V gene encodes CDR1 LGHNA and CDR2 YNFKEQ. This CDR3 region has 20 residues. V dropped 3 bases and J dropped 4; count of bases not matched to a gene: 18. CDR3 nucleotides: TGTGCCAGCAGCCATCAACCTAGCGGGACCATGAACGGGGTCACCGGGGAGCTGTTTTTT. It translates to CASSHQPSGTMNGVTGELFF.

The J gene is TRBJ2-7, the V gene TRBV3-1 (or the pseudogene TRBV3-2), with a possible D match to TRBD2 (6 bases). The germline V gene has CDR1 LGHDT and CDR2 YNNKEL (reference sequence). There are 16 residues in the CDR3. Trimming took 0 bases from V and 1 from J, leaving 13 bases between them. CDR3 in amino acids: CASSQEGLVPSYEQYF. CDR3 DNA: TGTGCCAGCAGCCAAGAGGGACTTGTTCCATCCTACGAGCAGTACTTC.

The genes are TRBV9 and TRBJ2-2, with D perhaps TRBD1 or TRBD2 (8 bases each). The CDR3 extends over 17 amino acids. The V end was cut by 4 bases, the J end by 6 bases, with 22 bases between. The germline gives CDR1 SGDLS, CDR2 YYNGEE. CDR3 sequence reads: CASSLAGRAGGSGELFF. CDR3 DNA: TGTGCCAGCAGCTTAGCGGGGCGAGCAGGGGGCTCCGGGGAGCTGTTTTTT.

The chain joins TRBV6-5 to TRBJ2-1; 9 positions match TRBD1. Trimming cost V 7 bases and J 10 bases; bases outside gene matches: 14. CDR1 and CDR2 (germline): MNHEY, SVGAGI. This CDR3 contains 15 residues. CDR3 residues: CASNPGGQGLGEQFF. CDR3 sequence (DNA): TGTGCCAGCAATCCAGGGGGACAGGGACTGGGAGAGCAGTTCTTC.

V is TRBV27 and J is TRBJ2-3, with 8 bases identical to TRBD2. Germline V gene sequence: CDR1 MNHEY, CDR2 SMNVEV (reference sequence). The CDR3 totals 12 residues. V was clipped by 7 bases and J by 8 bases; unmatched bases: 5. The CDR3: CASTTGGGTQYF. In nucleotides, the CDR3 is TGTGCCAGCACCACGGGAGGGGGTACGCAGTATTTT.

This chain joins TRBV7-8 and TRBJ2-2; D might be TRBD1 (5 bases). V lost 4 bases, J lost 1 base, and 10 bases lay in between. The CDR3 is made up of 15 amino acids. Per germline, CDR1 SGHVS and CDR2 FQNEAQ. CDR3 bases: TGTGCCAGCAGCTCTATTAGGGGGAACACCGGGGAGCTGTTTTTT. Translated, it gives CASSSIRGNTGELFF.

V is TRBV2 and J is TRBJ1-1, with D uncertain. The ends were cut back, 5 bases at V and 8 bases at J, with 15 bases in the middle. CDR3 length: 13 amino acids. Germline V gene data show CDR1 as SNHLY and CDR2 as FYNNEI. CDR3 loop: CASSWAISYEAFF. In DNA, the CDR3 is TGTGCCAGCAGTTGGGCTATCAGCTACGAAGCTTTCTTT.

The chain is built from TRBV24-1 and TRBJ1-1; 10 nucleotides align to TRBD1. Germline loops: CDR1 KGHDR, CDR2 SFDVKD. J gave up 4 bases and V 8 bases, and 12 bases lay outside the gene matches. The CDR3 is 16 amino acids. The CDR3 coding sequence is TGTGCCACCACGTCGGGGACAGGGGATAGGGGCACTGAAGCTTTCTTT. Its protein is CATTSGTGDRGTEAFF.

The genes are TRBV5-6 and TRBJ1-5; D is ambiguous. CDR1 is SGHDT and CDR2 is YYEEEE in the germline V gene. The CDR3 is 15 amino acids. V gave up 2 bases and J gave up 2 bases, with 11 bases separating them. CDR3 in DNA: TGTGCCAGCAGCTTAATTCAGCAGGGCAATCAGCCCCAGCATTTT. Protein product: CASSLIQQGNQPQHF.